Described below is a single T cell receptor (beta chain) sequence and its context. Its antigen is as yet unknown. The sample originates from a study of T cells in localized non-small cell lung cancer. Assay: immunoSEQ multiplex PCR; the TCRdb copy retains only in-frame clones and omits some. The data contain some 30,000 clones, 78% of them singletons. The study, taken as a whole, reports: A median about 62 of the top 100 tumor clones appeared in adjacent lung. Peak T cell clonality was found in uninvolved adjacent lung, exceeding tumor. Sequencing covered just one tumor region, so heterogeneity cannot be ruled out.

This CDR3 is 17 amino acids long. The germline gives CDR1 LNHDA, CDR2 SQIVND (reference sequence). The ends lost 6 bases at V and 1 base at J; junction bases unmatched: 13. The clonotype originates from a male donor aged 60 or over with stage II squamous cell lung carcinoma. This specimen was peripheral blood, taken before any cancer treatment. V and J are TRBV19 and TRBJ2-5; TRBD2 matches at 8 bases. CDR3 protein: CASSNRWAGGPQETQYF. The CDR3 DNA is TGTGCCAGTAGCAACCGGTGGGCGGGAGGCCCCCAAGAGACCCAGTACTTC.